One and the same sample provided the 15 T cell receptor beta chains below, sequenced in a study. TCRdb reprocessed the 5' RACE reads via MiXCR and lists one record per CDR3 protein. The sample consists of roughly 8,500 distinct CDR3 sequences, around 53% of them appearing once. Cells sorted as Tregs were CD4+, CD25+ and CD127-/low. The sequencing sample was made of Tregs sorted from a lymph node. Receptor source: a female donor with breast cancer.

This clonotype has just a few counts. This chain connects TRBV12-3 or TRBV12-4 to TRBJ1-2; D gene uncertain. Trimming left V 3 bases short and J 2 bases short, with 7 bases between. The CDR3 has 13 amino acids. This CDR3 is CASSFRVNYGYTF. In DNA, the CDR3 is TGTGCCAGCAGTTTCCGGGTGAACTATGGCTACACCTTC.

This clonotype was recorded once. This chain connects TRBV7-8 to TRBJ2-5; D is ambiguous. CDR1 and CDR2 (germline): SGHVS, FQNEAQ. Trimming stripped 7 bases from V and 1 base from J, with 16 bases between. The length of the CDR3 is 15 residues. Here the CDR3 reads CASNLGFNFQETQYF. CDR3 DNA sequence: TGTGCCAGCAACCTGGGGTTTAATTTCCAAGAGACCCAGTACTTC.

V is TRBV7-3 and J is TRBJ2-2, with 7 bases that match TRBD2. Germline V lookup: CDR1 SGHTA, CDR2 FQGTGA. The CDR3 extends over 19 amino acids. The junction had 11 bases not matched to a gene; V was cut back by 0 bases and J by 1 base. CDR3 in amino acids: CASSLTSLAENLNTGELFF. In DNA, the CDR3 is TGTGCCAGCAGCTTAACGTCGCTAGCGGAGAATTTGAACACCGGGGAGCTGTTTTTT.

V and J are TRBV20-1 and TRBJ2-2; 9 bases line up with TRBD1. Germline CDR1 and CDR2: DFQATT and SNEGSKA (reference sequence). The CDR3 has 14 amino acids. V gave up 6 bases and J gave up 7 bases; unmatched junction bases: 9. DNA of the CDR3: TGCAGTGCCTGCCGGGACAGGGAAAACGGGGAGCTGTTTTTT. Translating it yields CSACRDRENGELFF.

V and J are TRBV28 and TRBJ2-1; 11 nucleotides align to TRBD2. The CDR3 is made up of 16 amino acids. After removal of 5 bases from V and 0 bases from J, the junction contained 3 bases not matched to a gene. Germline V CDR1 and CDR2: MDHEN, SYDVKM. The CDR3 protein is CASSKGLAVSYNEQFF. The CDR3 DNA reads as TGTGCCAGCAGTAAGGGACTAGCGGTCTCCTACAATGAGCAGTTCTTC. Drawing the rest from reference TRBV28 and TRBJ2-1, the complete variable domain is DVKVTQSSRYLVKRTGEKVFLECVQDMDHENMFWYRQDPGLGLRLIYFSYDVKMKEKGDIPEGYSVSREKKERFSLILESASTNQTSMYLCASSKGLAVSYNEQFFGPGTRLTVL.

The DNA for the CDR3 is TGCAGTGCTAGCCGGGACTTATACAATGAGCAGTTCTTC. It yields the protein CSASRDLYNEQFF. The chain carries TRBV20-1 and TRBJ2-1; TRBD2 is a possible D gene (6 bases). The CDR3 is made up of 13 amino acids. Trimming shortened V by 3 bases and J by 4 bases, and 10 bases separated the two germline ends. Per germline, CDR1 DFQATT and CDR2 SNEGSKA (reference sequence).

The chain has TRBV28 and TRBJ2-2; TRBD2 might be the D (5 bases). Trimming pared 9 bases from V and 0 bases from J, leaving 8 bases between. CDR3 size: 13 residues. Germline values: CDR1 MDHEN, CDR2 SYDVKM. CDR3 amino acids: CASSTTNTGELFF. CDR3 bases: TGTGCCAGTTCGACTACGAACACCGGGGAGCTGTTTTTT.

V and J are TRBV6-2 or TRBV6-3 and TRBJ2-3; D may be TRBD2 (5 bases). Germline assignment: CDR1 MNHEY and CDR2 SVGEGT. CDR3 length: 19 residues. V gave up 3 bases and J gave up 1 base, with 23 bases separating them. CDR3 in DNA: TGTGCCAGCAGTTATCCCACGTCGCCAACAGCGGAAGGCACAGATACGCAGTATTTT. Its protein is CASSYPTSPTAEGTDTQYF.

In this sample, this clonotype turned up once. The chain combines TRBV7-3 with TRBJ2-2, with a possible D match to TRBD2 (6 bases). This CDR3 contains 16 residues. Germline V gene lookup returns CDR1 SGHTA and CDR2 FQGTGA. V was clipped by 3 bases and J by 4 bases, with 15 bases between them. In DNA form, the CDR3 reads TGTGCCAGCAGCTTCGATGGAGGGCGTGCCACCGGGGAGCTGTTTTTT. Translation: CASSFDGGRATGELFF. Full variable domain (rest looked up from reference TRBV7-3 and TRBJ2-2): GAGVSQTPSNKVTEKGKYVELRCDPISGHTALYWYRQSLGQGPEFLIYFQGTGAADDSGLPNDRFFAVRPEGSVSTLKIQRTERGDSAVYLCASSFDGGRATGELFFGEGSRLTVL.

The V gene is TRBV12-3 or TRBV12-4, the J gene TRBJ1-1; D is undetermined. V was cut by 6 bases and J by 8 bases, with 10 bases left in between. The CDR3 length is 11 residues. This CDR3 reads CASSLNSEAFF. In nucleotides, the CDR3 is TGTGCCAGCAGCCTAAATTCGGAAGCTTTCTTT.

The chain links TRBV12-3 or TRBV12-4 to TRBJ2-3; TRBD2 is a possible D gene (5 bases). This CDR3 spans 14 amino acids. The germline V and J ends were trimmed by 2 bases and 1 base, with 7 bases remaining between them. CDR3 DNA: TGTGCCAGCAGTTTAAGTAGCGGCACAGATACGCAGTATTTT. Residues: CASSLSSGTDTQYF.

This sequence joins TRBV12-3 or TRBV12-4 and TRBJ1-1; possible D gene TRBD1, 5 bases. The ends were cut back, 5 bases at V and 4 bases at J, with 20 bases in the middle. This CDR3 is built from 16 residues. The CDR3 protein is CASSHLINRRGTEAFF. The CDR3 DNA is TGTGCCAGCAGTCATCTCATAAACCGGAGGGGCACTGAAGCTTTCTTT.

The chain joins TRBV4-3 to TRBJ2-1, with D maybe TRBD2 (6 bases). Germline CDR1 and CDR2: LGHNA and YSLEER. V was pared by 4 bases and J by 8 bases, with 18 bases between. This CDR3 is built from 15 residues. CDR3 nucleotides: TGCGCCAGCAGCCTTCAAAGCAGGAGGGCCGATGAGCAGTTCTTC. Translating it yields CASSLQSRRADEQFF.

This clonotype was picked up a small number of times. This chain links TRBV4-3 with TRBJ1-2; 9 bases are shared with TRBD1. Unmatched junction bases numbered 5, after V lost 1 base and J lost 5 bases. Germline CDR1 LGHNA, CDR2 YSLEER. CDR3 length equals 15 residues. The CDR3 sequence is CASSQAGQGLYGYTF. Written as DNA, the CDR3 is TGCGCCAGCAGCCAAGCCGGACAGGGGCTATATGGCTACACCTTC.

The V call is TRBV6-5, the J call TRBJ2-3; tentatively, D is TRBD2 (7 bases). The CDR3 is 16 amino acids. Germline CDR1 MNHEY, CDR2 SVGAGI. Trimming stripped 6 bases from V and 3 bases from J, with 19 bases between. Written as DNA, the CDR3 is TGTGCCAGCAGGGAGGGGGGGGCCGCTAGGACAGATACGCAGTATTTT. Translated: CASREGGAARTDTQYF.